Listed below are T cell receptor beta chains from one sample, sequenced in a study of shared clonotypes between healthy human individuals. Data came from immunoSEQ multiplex PCR; TCRdb stores just in-frame clones and leaves some out. The sample lists approximately 2,000,000 clones, around 90% seen once, with 0.37% in the top ten. Sequenced material: naive CD4+ T cells from PBMCs. These receptors originate from a young man in good health. Some clones in this sample may be carry-over from other donors' samples. The CDR3 runs from the conserved cysteine through the conserved F or W. The D gene is left open where the match is weak. Clone size is shown for a subset of rows, as once, few, many or a class of expanded clone.

TRBV6-5	TRBJ2-7	15	TRBD1	NA	TGTGCCAGCAGAAAAGAACAGGGGGGTCTGAAGGAGCAGTACTTC	CASRKEQGGLKEQYF
TRBV6-1	TRBJ2-1	14	TRBD1	once	TGTGCCAGCAGTTGGACAGGGGGTTACAATGAGCAGTTCTTC	CASSWTGGYNEQFF
TRBV5-6	TRBJ1-1	15	NA	NA	TGTGCCAGCAGCCCCCACCCCAGGGGTCGGGTTGAAGCTTTCTTT	CASSPHPRGRVEAFF
TRBV6-5	TRBJ1-3	15	NA	NA	TGTGCCAGCAGTTATGGGGACCGGGCTGGAAACACCATATATTTT	CASSYGDRAGNTIYF
TRBV27	TRBJ1-2	14	TRBD1	once	TGTGCCAGCAGTTCGGACAGGAGGAACTATGGCTACACCTTC	CASSSDRRNYGYTF
TRBV5-6	TRBJ1-5	14	NA	NA	TGTGCCAGCAGCTTTCGCACAGGCAATCAGCCCCAGCATTTT	CASSFRTGNQPQHF
TRBV5-1	TRBJ2-5	14	TRBD2	NA	TGCGCCAGCAGCCCTGGGACTAGCGAAGAGACCCAGTACTTC	CASSPGTSEETQYF
TRBV11-2	TRBJ2-5	12	NA	NA	TGTGCCAGCAGCTTAGTTGTAGAGACCCAGTACTTC	CASSLVVETQYF
TRBV7-2	TRBJ2-5	15	NA	NA	TGTGCCAGCAGCTTTAGCAGCCCCTGGGGGGAGACCCAGTACTTC	CASSFSSPWGETQYF
TRBV5-1	TRBJ2-1	14	NA	NA	TGCGCCAGCAGCTTGGGGACCAGCGGCGATGAGCAGTTCTTC	CASSLGTSGDEQFF
TRBV11-2	TRBJ2-7	12	TRBD2	NA	TGTGCCAGCAGCCTAGCGGGGCTCGAGCAGTACTTC	CASSLAGLEQYF
TRBV9	TRBJ2-1	16	TRBD2	NA	TGTGCCAGCAGCCCTACAATTGGGACTAGCGTGCAAGAGCAGTTCTTC	CASSPTIGTSVQEQFF
TRBV2	TRBJ2-5	15	TRBD2	NA	TGTGCCAGGTCACTAGCGGGAGGGCCCCGAGAGACCCAGTACTTC	CARSLAGGPRETQYF
TRBV4-1	TRBJ2-7	17	TRBD1	NA	TGCGCCAGCAGCCAAGATCGGGGGACAGGGGGCTTCTACGAGCAGTACTTC	CASSQDRGTGGFYEQYF
TRBV7-3	TRBJ2-7	18	TRBD2	NA	TGTGCCAGCAGCCCCGGCCTGGGACTAGCGGGGCATACCTACGAGCAGTACTTC	CASSPGLGLAGHTYEQYF
TRBV7-8	TRBJ2-7	15	TRBD1	once	TGTGCCAGCAGCTTAGAGACAGGGCACTTCTACGAGCAGTACTTC	CASSLETGHFYEQYF
TRBV6-6	TRBJ2-1	15	NA	NA	TGTGCCAGCCTCCGTGGAGTAAGTCCCTACAATGAGCAGTTCTTC	CASLRGVSPYNEQFF
TRBV2	TRBJ2-1	21	TRBD2	NA	TGTGCCAGCAGCGGGATTAGGACTAGCGGGAGGGATTCGAGCTCCTACAATGAGCAGTTCTTC	CASSGIRTSGRDSSSYNEQFF
TRBV27	TRBJ2-1	14	TRBD2	NA	TGTGCCAGCAGTTCACTGGGGGGGGTCAATGAGCAGTTCTTC	CASSSLGGVNEQFF
TRBV15	TRBJ2-5	15	NA	NA	TGTGCCACCAGCAGAGATCCTAGGGGCCGGGAGACCCAGTACTTC	CATSRDPRGRETQYF
TRBV30	TRBJ2-2	14	NA	NA	TGTGCCTGGGCGGGAAGGAGTAGGACCGGGGAGCTGTTTTTT	CAWAGRSRTGELFF
TRBV13	TRBJ2-3	11	NA	NA	TGTGCCAGCAGCTTAAGGGATACGCAGTATTTT	CASSLRDTQYF
TRBV10-2	TRBJ2-5	14	TRBD1	NA	TGCGCCAGTTGTGAGACAGGGGCGCAAGAGACCCAGTACTTC	CASCETGAQETQYF
TRBV4-3	TRBJ2-1	14	NA	NA	TGCGCCAGCAGCCAAGAGGTGGGGTCCAATGAGCAGTTCTTC	CASSQEVGSNEQFF
TRBV7-9	TRBJ2-2	10	NA	once	TGTGCCAGATCCGCCGGGGAGCTGTTTTTT	CARSAGELFF
TRBV6-1	TRBJ1-2	15	NA	NA	TGTGCCAGCAGTGAAGGGGGGACCCGGGGCTATGGCTACACCTTC	CASSEGGTRGYGYTF
TRBV7-2	TRBJ2-5	16	TRBD2	NA	TGTGCCAGCAGCTTAGGGGCGGGAGGGGGGCAAGAGACCCAGTACTTC	CASSLGAGGGQETQYF
TRBV7-3	TRBJ2-7	14	NA	once	TGTGCCAGCAGCTTATTTGAGGGTCCTAACGAGCAGTACTTC	CASSLFEGPNEQYF
TRBV5-1	TRBJ2-7	17	NA	once	TGCGCCAGCACGGGTGCACTAGGACAGCCCAGCTCCTACGAGCAGTACTTC	CASTGALGQPSSYEQYF